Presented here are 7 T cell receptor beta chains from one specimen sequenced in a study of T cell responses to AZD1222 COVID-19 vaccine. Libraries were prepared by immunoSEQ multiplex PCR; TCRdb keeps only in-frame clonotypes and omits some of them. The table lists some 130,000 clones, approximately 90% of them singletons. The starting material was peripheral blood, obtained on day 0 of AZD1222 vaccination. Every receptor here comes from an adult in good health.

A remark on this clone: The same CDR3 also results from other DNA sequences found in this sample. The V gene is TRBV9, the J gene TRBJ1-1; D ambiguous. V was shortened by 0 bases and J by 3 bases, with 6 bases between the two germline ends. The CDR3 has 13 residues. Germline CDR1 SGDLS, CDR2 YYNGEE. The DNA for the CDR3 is TGTGCCAGCAGCGTAGTACCCGACACTGAAGCTTTCTTT. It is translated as CASSVVPDTEAFF.

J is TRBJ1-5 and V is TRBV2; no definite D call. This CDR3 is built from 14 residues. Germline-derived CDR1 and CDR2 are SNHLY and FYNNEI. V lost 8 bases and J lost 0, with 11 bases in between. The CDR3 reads CASQTDYSNQPQHF. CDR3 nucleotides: TGTGCCAGCCAGACGGACTATAGCAATCAGCCCCAGCATTTT.

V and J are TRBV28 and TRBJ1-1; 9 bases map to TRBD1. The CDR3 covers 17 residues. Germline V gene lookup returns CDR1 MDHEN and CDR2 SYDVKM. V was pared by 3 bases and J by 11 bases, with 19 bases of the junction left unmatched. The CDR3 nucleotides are TGTGCCAGCAGTTTCGAGTATTCGACAGGGGGAAGGCGAGAGGCTTTCTTT. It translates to CASSFEYSTGGRREAFF.

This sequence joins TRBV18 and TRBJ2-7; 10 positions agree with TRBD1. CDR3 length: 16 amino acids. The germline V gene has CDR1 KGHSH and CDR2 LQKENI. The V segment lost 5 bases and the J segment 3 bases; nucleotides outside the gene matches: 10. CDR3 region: CASSIGTGDSLYEQYF. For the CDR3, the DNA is TGTGCCAGCTCAATCGGGACAGGGGATTCACTCTACGAGCAGTACTTC.

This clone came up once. CDR3 amino acids: CASSPKAGTAQETQYF. The CDR3 region has the DNA TGTGCCAGCTCACCAAAGGCCGGGACAGCTCAAGAGACCCAGTACTTC. This chain links TRBV18 with TRBJ2-5; 7 bases are shared with TRBD1. With V trimmed by 2 bases and J by 2 bases, 8 bases remained unmatched. This CDR3 region has 16 residues. Per the germline V gene, CDR1 is KGHSH and CDR2 is LQKENI.

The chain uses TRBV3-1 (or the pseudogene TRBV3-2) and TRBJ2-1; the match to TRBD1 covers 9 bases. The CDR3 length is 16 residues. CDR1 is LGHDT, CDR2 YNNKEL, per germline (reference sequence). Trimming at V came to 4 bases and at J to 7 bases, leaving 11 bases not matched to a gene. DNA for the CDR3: TGTGCCAGCAGCCGCACCGGGACAGGGTCGGGGAATGAGCAGTTCTTC. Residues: CASSRTGTGSGNEQFF.

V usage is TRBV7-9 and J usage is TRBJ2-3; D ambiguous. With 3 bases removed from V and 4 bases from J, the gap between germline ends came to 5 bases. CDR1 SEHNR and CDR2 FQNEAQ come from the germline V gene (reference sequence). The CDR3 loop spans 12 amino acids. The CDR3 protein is CASSFPADTQYF. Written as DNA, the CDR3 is TGTGCCAGCAGCTTTCCGGCAGATACGCAGTATTTT.